This T cell receptor (beta chain) was captured in a study of T cells in Graves' hyperthyroidism and ophthalmopathy. Study findings and constraints: Most thyroid clonotypes with frequency above 0.001 were detected in blood. A model of 13 V-J features distinguished ophthalmopathy from stable hyperthyroidism. Progression to ophthalmopathy was predicted a median of approximately seven months early.

This clonotype has ten or more counts. Its antigen remains unknown. Among the patients, aged 18 to 65, hyperthyroidism was newly diagnosed and had lasted under 2 months. Germline values: CDR1 LGHDT, CDR2 YNNKEL (reference sequence). The ends lost 4 bases at V and 9 bases at J; junction bases unmatched: 8. The CDR3 has 16 amino acids. TCR beta CDR3 regions were amplified from RNA. Initially, a first-round RT-PCR of the TCR CDR3 employed the HTBI primer set. Each CDR3 protein is one row after TCRdb ran MiXCR on the multiplex PCR reads. Of around 580,000 distinct CDR3 sequences in the sample, roughly 46% were seen once.

The rearrangement links TRBV3-1 to TRBJ2-2; 13 bases match TRBD2. Sequencing was carried out using peripheral blood or thyroid tissue (not recorded which). The source is a woman in her late teens or twenties with Graves' hyperthyroidism. CDR3 residues: CASSPTGTSGTRELFF. CDR3 nucleotides: TGTGCCAGCAGCCCGACCGGGACTAGCGGGACCCGGGAGCTGTTTTTT.